The sequence of this T cell receptor (beta chain) was determined in a study of blood T cell repertoires in COVID-19. Study information: From T cells, B-cell-depleted T cells, or PBMCs came the material, which was cDNA or gDNA.

The count of this clone is one. The V end lost 1 base, the J end lost 9 bases, and 18 bases lay between the germline ends. Germline loops: CDR1 SGHTA, CDR2 FQGNSA. CDR3 length: 15 amino acids. Profiled with immunoSEQ multiplex PCR; TCRdb holds only in-frame clones, not every one. The data contain fewer than 110,000 clones, over 60% of them singletons. This TCR came from a man between 65 and 85 years old with acute or convalescent COVID-19. The V call is TRBV7-2, the J call TRBJ1-1; no clear D. The sequencing input was peripheral blood. CDR3 bases: TGTGCCAGCAGCTTAGAGGGAGGGCAGGACCGCAAAGCTTTCTTT. Translating it yields CASSLEGGQDRKAFF.